This T cell receptor beta chain was documented in a study of T cells expressing NK-cell markers. For the study at large: Sorted CD3+CD56+NKG2C+, CD3+CD56+NKG2C- and CD3+CD56-NKG2C+ T-cell subsets were beta-chain profiled. In the group of eight sequenced donors, seven were HCMV-seropositive and one was seronegative.

UMI-tagged 5'RACE template switching yielded the TCR beta cDNA. Reanalyzing the 5' RACE reads, TCRdb keeps one entry per CDR3 protein, without DNA. In all, the sample yields about 380,000 distinct CDR3 sequences. CDR1 and CDR2 (germline): MNHNS, SASEGT. The CDR3 totals 16 residues. Sequencing input: blood T cells: a sorted CD56 or NKG2C T cell subset, CD4+ or CD8+ T cells, or bulk PBMC T cells (not recorded which). This clonotype originated in a man aged 18 to 69 in good health. This rearrangement joins TRBV6-1 to TRBJ2-2; TCRdb reports TRBD1, a call that lacks DNA to check it against. CDR3 residues: CASSARDRGGSGELFF.